This T cell receptor beta chain was sequenced for a study of T cell responses to AZD1222 COVID-19 vaccine. Overall study findings and caveats: Repertoire samples came only from after the peak T cell response.

The CDR3 runs 18 residues. Germline assignment: CDR1 LNHDA and CDR2 SQIVND (reference sequence). V lost 5 bases and J lost 6; bases outside the gene matches: 13. A word on this clone: What it binds is unknown.

Generated by immunoSEQ multiplex PCR, the TCRdb table keeps only in-frame clones and is missing some. The sample includes about 180,000 clones, 88% of them seen just once. The sequence was collected from an adult who received the AZD1222 COVID-19 vaccine. The rearrangement links TRBV19 to TRBJ2-1, with TRBD2 matching over 13 bases. The sample here was peripheral blood, taken 28 days after the second AZD1222 dose. This CDR3 is CASSPGWAGLAGINEQFF. CDR3 coding DNA: TGTGCCAGTAGTCCCGGTTGGGCGGGACTAGCGGGAATCAATGAGCAGTTCTTC. Looking up the rest from reference TRBV19 and TRBJ2-1 gives the full variable domain: DGGITQSPKYLFRKEGQNVTLSCEQNLNHDAMYWYRQDPGQGLRLIYYSQIVNDFQKGDIAEGYSVSREKKESFPLTVTSAQKNPTAFYLCASSPGWAGLAGINEQFFGPGTRLTVL.